Detailed here is one T cell receptor beta chain. Sequencing was performed with immunoSEQ multiplex PCR; in TCRdb, only in-frame clones are kept and a portion is missing. Among some 77,000 clones listed, roughly 86% were seen once. These data originate in a study of OX40 agonist ivuxolimab in advanced cancers. The clonotype was recovered from an adult with an advanced solid tumor such as melanoma, head and neck, liver or kidney cancer. The sample in question was CD4+ or CD8+ T cells sorted from blood, obtained in a trial of the OX40 agonist ivuxolimab.

CDR3 loop: CASSLQGAKETQYF. CDR3 DNA: TGTGCCAGCAGCCTACAGGGGGCGAAAGAGACCCAGTACTTC. J is TRBJ2-5 and V is TRBV5-4; 9 nucleotides match TRBD1. The CDR3 runs 14 residues. The junction had 4 bases not matched to a gene; V was cut back by 4 bases and J by 3 bases. Germline CDR1 reads SGHNT; CDR2 reads YYREEE (reference sequence).